The 24 T cell receptor beta chains given below trace back to one sample, sequenced in a study of T cell changes during pregnancy in multiple sclerosis. The protocol was immunoSEQ multiplex PCR, while the TCRdb copy is restricted to in-frame clones and leaves out a portion. Of about 61,000 clones in the sample, 80% to 90% were seen once. Sample: peripheral blood, taken in the first trimester of pregnancy. These TCRs come from a female donor in good health, enrolled as a control in a pregnancy study.

The chain is built from TRBV19 and TRBJ2-7, with D maybe TRBD1 (6 bases). This CDR3 has 13 amino acids. Germline V gene data show CDR1 as LNHDA and CDR2 as SQIVND (reference sequence). V lost 4 bases to trimming and J lost 9 bases, with 16 bases between them. CDR3 protein: CASSRGDTQTQYF. The CDR3 DNA sequence: TGTGCCAGTAGTAGAGGGGACACCCAGACGCAGTACTTC.

The chain is built from TRBV13 and TRBJ1-1, with TRBD1 matching 10 bases. The J segment lost 3 bases and the V segment lost 5 bases, leaving 15 bases of the junction unmatched. The germline V gene encodes CDR1 PRHDT and CDR2 FYEKMQ (reference sequence). There are 18 residues in the CDR3. DNA for the CDR3: TGTGCCAGCAGCAGACGACAGGGGGCAATTTCGGGTTACACTGAAGCTTTCTTT. It is translated as CASSRRQGAISGYTEAFF.

The chain combines TRBV5-4 with TRBJ2-1, with 11 bases lining up with TRBD2. This CDR3 is built from 15 residues. The germline V gene encodes CDR1 SGHNT and CDR2 YYREEE (reference sequence). The trim removed 3 bases at V and 9 bases at J, leaving 8 bases unmatched. The DNA for the CDR3 is TGTGCCAGCAGCTCGGGACTAGCGGAAAGGGGTGAGCAGTTCTTC. Protein sequence: CASSSGLAERGEQFF.

CDR3 in DNA: TGTGCCAGCAGCTCCCACCCCGGACTCCCATATGGCTACACCTTC. It encodes CASSSHPGLPYGYTF. The gene calls are TRBV7-2 and TRBJ1-2; the D is unclear. Trimming removed 4 bases at V and 5 bases at J, with 17 bases between. The germline V gene encodes CDR1 SGHTA and CDR2 FQGNSA. The CDR3 is 15 amino acids.

J is TRBJ1-2 and V is TRBV30; TRBD1 might be the D (5 bases). Germline V gene lookup returns CDR1 GTSNPN and CDR2 SVGIG (reference sequence). The V and J ends lost 3 bases and 3 bases respectively, with 14 bases between them. The CDR3 has 14 residues. The CDR3 loop reads CAWSFGGVDYGYTF. In DNA form, the CDR3 reads TGTGCCTGGAGCTTTGGGGGGGTGGACTATGGCTACACCTTC.

The chain has TRBV5-4 and TRBJ2-3, with D possibly being TRBD1 (5 bases). The V gene lost 0 bases and the J gene lost 1 base, with 6 bases spanning the gap. The CDR3 is 14 residues long. In germline, CDR1 is SGHNT, CDR2 YYREEE (reference sequence). In DNA form, the CDR3 reads TGTGCCAGCAGCTTGGAAGGGGGCACAGATACGCAGTATTTT. This sequence encodes CASSLEGGTDTQYF.

The V and J genes are TRBV7-9 and TRBJ1-3, with D unclear. The CDR3 loop spans 15 amino acids. V gave up 6 bases and J gave up 4 bases, with 16 bases separating them. Germline values: CDR1 SEHNR, CDR2 FQNEAQ (reference sequence). CDR3 residues: CASSGARSEGNTIYF. DNA for the CDR3: TGTGCCAGCAGTGGAGCCCGCTCGGAGGGAAACACCATATATTTT. The full variable domain, rest sourced from reference TRBV7-9 and TRBJ1-3, is DTGVSQNPRHKITKRGQNVTFRCDPISEHNRLYWYRQTLGQGPEFLTYFQNEAQLEKSRLLSDRFSAERPKGSFSTLEIQRTEQGDSAMYLCASSGARSEGNTIYFGEGSWLTVV.

This rearrangement joins TRBV7-2 to TRBJ1-2; TRBD1 matches at 7 bases. V lost 4 bases to trimming and J lost 7 bases; unmatched junction nucleotides: 9. CDR1 SGHTA and CDR2 FQGNSA come from the germline V gene. There are 14 residues in the CDR3. CDR3 DNA sequence: TGTGCCAGCAGCTCGGGACAGATAGGGAGTGGCTACACCTTC. Translation: CASSSGQIGSGYTF.

The rearrangement uses TRBV28 and TRBJ1-5, with 8 bases that match TRBD1. The V gene's germline CDR1 is MDHEN and CDR2 SYDVKM. This CDR3 has 16 amino acids. Trimming removed 4 bases from V and 4 bases from J; junction bases left unmatched: 9. This CDR3 reads CASSSPGTGANQPQHF. The CDR3 DNA reads TGTGCCAGCAGTTCACCCGGGACAGGTGCTAATCAGCCCCAGCATTTT.

V gene TRBV7-2 combines with J gene TRBJ1-3; D gene uncertain. CDR1 and CDR2 from the germline V gene are SGHTA and FQGNSA. The V gene lost 1 base and the J gene lost 0 bases, with 7 bases spanning the gap. CDR3 length: 15 residues. The CDR3, as DNA: TGTGCCAGCAGCTTAGACGGTGCCTCTGGAAACACCATATATTTT. It translates to CASSLDGASGNTIYF.

The rearrangement links TRBV30 to TRBJ1-1; 10 bases fit TRBD1. Trimming cost V 5 bases and J 1 base; bases outside gene matches: 4. In germline, CDR1 is GTSNPN, CDR2 SVGIG (reference sequence). The CDR3 totals 14 residues. The chain's CDR3 is CAWGGQGGNTEAFF. CDR3 bases: TGTGCCTGGGGCGGACAGGGGGGGAACACTGAAGCTTTCTTT.

The chain employs TRBV5-6 and TRBJ2-7; TRBD1 matches 8 bases. The length of the CDR3 is 15 residues. Germline V gives CDR1 SGHDT, CDR2 YYEEEE. The V gene end was trimmed by 7 bases and the J gene end by 7 bases; junction bases not matched to a gene: 16. The CDR3 sequence is CASAPPGTGRREQYF. CDR3 bases: TGTGCCAGCGCGCCTCCCGGGACAGGTCGACGGGAGCAGTACTTC.

The V and J genes are TRBV7-7 and TRBJ2-5, with D perhaps matching TRBD1 (6 bases). This CDR3 contains 13 residues. Germline V gene data show CDR1 as SSHAT and CDR2 as FNYEAQ (reference sequence). V dropped 4 bases and J dropped 2 bases, with 8 bases sitting between them. As DNA, the CDR3 is TGTGCCAGCAGCTACGGACAGCAAGAGACCCAGTACTTC. Translating gives CASSYGQQETQYF.

The chain has TRBV19 and TRBJ1-5; D is possibly TRBD1 (5 bases). V was shortened by 6 bases and J by 3 bases, with 21 bases between the two germline ends. Germline assignment: CDR1 LNHDA and CDR2 SQIVND (reference sequence). The length of the CDR3 is 17 residues. CDR3 in DNA: TGTGCCAGTAGGGGGGGTATGCAGACAGCCTACAATCAGCCCCAGCATTTT. Protein: CASRGGMQTAYNQPQHF. The full variable domain, rest sourced from reference TRBV19 and TRBJ1-5, is DGGITQSPKYLFRKEGQNVTLSCEQNLNHDAMYWYRQDPGQGLRLIYYSQIVNDFQKGDIAEGYSVSREKKESFPLTVTSAQKNPTAFYLCASRGGMQTAYNQPQHFGDGTRLSIL.

The V gene is TRBV18, the J gene TRBJ2-5, with 14 nucleotides matching TRBD2. J lost 9 bases, V lost 2 bases, and 2 bases had no gene match. The CDR3 runs to 14 residues. CDR1 and CDR2 from the germline V gene are KGHSH and LQKENI. The DNA for the CDR3 is TGTGCCAGCTCACCAGGACTAGCGGGGGGATCCCAGTACTTC. Translating it yields CASSPGLAGGSQYF.

As concerns this clone: At one end the junction does not follow the germline gene, possibly because of a read error. J is TRBJ2-1 and V is TRBV7-7, with 7 bases matching TRBD1. Germline CDR1 reads SSHAT; CDR2 reads FNYEAQ (reference sequence). This CDR3 has 15 residues. The CDR3 DNA reads TGTGCTAGCAGCTTGTCAGGGGGCTCCTACAATGAGCAGTTCTTC. Protein: CASSLSGGSYNEQFF. Variable domain in full (rest from reference TRBV7-7 and TRBJ2-1): GAGVSQSPRYKVTKRGQDVTLRCDPISSHATLYWYQQALGQGPEFLTYFNYEAQPDKSGLPSDRFSAERPEGSISTLTIQRTEQRDSAMYRCASSLSGGSYNEQFFGPGTRLTVL.

This chain uses TRBV7-8 with TRBJ1-2; a weak D match, TRBD1 (6 bases). Trimming shortened V by 5 bases and J by 7 bases, and 20 bases separated the two germline ends. This CDR3 has 15 amino acids. Per the germline V gene, CDR1 is SGHVS and CDR2 is FQNEAQ. The CDR3 coding sequence is TGTGCCAGCAGCCTCTCAGGGACGACAGGAGGTGGCTACACCTTC. It codes for CASSLSGTTGGGYTF.

The V call is TRBV30, the J call TRBJ1-2; 9 positions agree with TRBD1. This CDR3 comprises 15 residues. CDR1 and CDR2 (germline): GTSNPN, SVGIG (reference sequence). The junction had 7 bases not matched to a gene; V was cut back by 1 base and J by 4 bases. This CDR3 is CAWSATGGVSYGYTF. The CDR3 bases are TGTGCCTGGAGTGCGACAGGGGGGGTGAGCTATGGCTACACCTTC.

The J gene is TRBJ2-3, the V gene TRBV5-4; D is uncertain. Trimming removed 4 bases from V and 3 bases from J, with 15 bases in between. Germline V lookup: CDR1 SGHNT, CDR2 YYREEE (reference sequence). The CDR3 loop spans 15 amino acids. In nucleotides, the CDR3 is TGTGCCAGCAGCGGTAACCGATTAGCAACAGATACGCAGTATTTT. Amino acids: CASSGNRLATDTQYF.

V usage is TRBV7-3 and J usage is TRBJ2-1; no clear D. V lost 2 bases and J 6 bases, leaving 8 bases between the germline ends. The germline V gene encodes CDR1 SGHTA and CDR2 FQGTGA. The CDR3 loop spans 13 amino acids. CDR3 DNA sequence: TGTGCCAGCAGCTTAGGGCAGGCCAATGAGCAGTTCTTC. This codes for CASSLGQANEQFF.

This clone was picked up one time. This rearrangement joins TRBV11-1 to TRBJ1-2; TRBD1 matches 7 bases. V gave up 5 bases and J gave up 3 bases; unmatched junction bases: 6. Germline V gene data show CDR1 as SGHAT and CDR2 as FQDESV (reference sequence). This CDR3 has 14 amino acids. The CDR3 DNA is TGTGCCAGCAGCATGGGGACAGACGACTATGGCTACACCTTC. Amino acids: CASSMGTDDYGYTF.

This chain links TRBV15 with TRBJ2-2; TRBD1 is a possible D gene (5 bases). The CDR3 extends over 13 amino acids. In germline, CDR1 is LNHNV, CDR2 YYDKDF (reference sequence). Trimming took off 5 bases at V and 5 bases at J, with 9 bases between the two ends. CDR3 protein: CATSPRETGELFF. The CDR3 region has the DNA TGTGCCACCAGCCCCAGGGAAACCGGGGAGCTGTTTTTT.

The chain combines TRBV6-1 with TRBJ2-1; D gene uncertain. From germline, CDR1 is MNHNS and CDR2 SASEGT. V was trimmed by 4 bases and J by 1 base, leaving 8 bases between them. The CDR3 length is 14 residues. The CDR3 region is CASSVAQSYNEQFF. The CDR3 coding sequence is TGTGCCAGCAGTGTGGCCCAGTCCTACAATGAGCAGTTCTTC.

This sequence joins TRBV6-5 and TRBJ2-7; D gene uncertain. This CDR3 is 14 amino acids long. Germline V CDR1 and CDR2: MNHEY, SVGAGI. V dropped 0 bases and J dropped 2 bases, with 8 bases sitting between them. The CDR3 is CASSYSNNAYEQYF. CDR3 sequence (DNA): TGTGCCAGCAGTTACTCGAACAACGCCTACGAGCAGTACTTC.